This T cell receptor (beta chain) came from a study of T-cell reconstitution after alpha-beta-depleted transplantation in children. The CDR3 extends over 14 amino acids. Looked up from germline, CDR1 is ENHRY and CDR2 is SYGVKD. The V end was cut by 2 bases, the J end by 1 base, with 5 bases between. Molecular barcoding with unique molecular identifiers was used for the TCRbeta library. One entry per CDR3 protein, called by TCRdb with MiXCR from the PCR reads. This sample has a few hundred thousand distinct CDR3 sequences; about 9.6% occur once, and the top ten carry less than 6%. V gene TRBV10-3 combines with J gene TRBJ2-2; the D gene is possibly TRBD2 (5 bases). This sample comprised PBMCs from the stem cell graft donor, obtained from the stem cell graft. This TCR came from a human donor who donated a stem cell graft to a child with SCID. The CDR3 region is CAISERGNTGELFF. CDR3 bases: TGTGCCATCAGTGAGCGGGGGAACACCGGGGAGCTGTTTTTT.